The T cell receptor (beta chain) described here comes from a study of T cells in Graves' hyperthyroidism and ophthalmopathy. In its sample, this clonotype was seen many times. Germline V gene sequence: CDR1 MNHEY, CDR2 SMNVEV (reference sequence). V shed 6 bases, J shed 5 bases, and the junction held 11 bases outside the gene matches. The CDR3 is made up of 16 amino acids. Uncontrolled infection, other autoimmune disease, pregnancy and lactation each barred patients from inclusion. The TCR beta CDR3 regions underwent amplification using RNA transcripts as the source. HTBI primers were the set used in a first-round RT-PCR of the TCR CDR3. From the multiplex PCR reads, TCRdb called clonotypes with MiXCR, one entry per CDR3 protein. Found here are roughly 660,000 distinct CDR3 sequences, 15% to 20% of them singletons; the top ten hold roughly 16%.

The clonotype comes from a man over 45 with Graves' hyperthyroidism. Sequenced: blood. The rearrangement links TRBV27 to TRBJ2-1, with 9 positions matching TRBD1. The CDR3 nucleotides read TGTGCCAGCAGCACCCCCGGGACAGGGCGAAACAATGAGCAGTTCTTC. The encoded protein is CASSTPGTGRNNEQFF.